What follows are 9 T cell receptor beta chains derived from one specimen sequenced in a study of graft-versus-host responses after intestinal transplantation. What these receptors recognize is not known. Clones were read by immunoSEQ multiplex PCR, and TCRdb kept only the in-frame ones, dropping some. The data hold some 100,000 clones, with around 93% observed a single time. Source: unstimulated CD8+ T cells sorted from spleen or lymph node cells, taken before transplant. These receptors all stem from a human donor who was the organ donor for an intestinal transplant.

This clone was detected once. The chain recombines TRBV27 with TRBJ2-5; perhaps TRBD1 as D (6 bases). Between the trimmed V and J ends, which lost 1 base and 0 bases, there was a span of 9 bases. Germline V CDR1 and CDR2: MNHEY, SMNVEV (reference sequence). CDR3 length: 15 residues. CDR3 residues: CASSLWGLDQETQYF. CDR3 nucleotide sequence: TGTGCCAGCAGTTTATGGGGGCTGGACCAAGAGACCCAGTACTTC.

V is TRBV10-2 and J is TRBJ2-7; 8 nucleotides line up with TRBD1. Unmatched junction bases numbered 1, after V lost 4 bases and J lost 2 bases. The CDR3 sequence is 13 residues long. Germline V lookup: CDR1 WSHSY, CDR2 SAAADI. The CDR3 protein is CASSGQGPYEQYF. CDR3 in DNA: TGCGCCAGCAGTGGACAGGGGCCCTACGAGCAGTACTTC.

The chain carries TRBV18 and TRBJ1-5; D gene unclear. Germline lookup yields CDR1 KGHSH and CDR2 LQKENI. The length of the CDR3 is 16 residues. V shed 4 bases and J shed 0 bases, with 13 bases lying between them. CDR3 amino acids: CASSLRAGDSNQPQHF. Written as DNA, the CDR3 is TGTGCCAGCTCACTAAGGGCGGGTGATAGCAATCAGCCCCAGCATTTT.

The rearrangement uses TRBV15 and TRBJ2-3, with 8 nucleotides matching TRBD2. V gave up 6 bases and J gave up 5 bases; unmatched junction bases: 4. Germline CDR1 LNHNV, CDR2 YYDKDF (reference sequence). CDR3 length: 13 amino acids. This CDR3 reads CATSGLAGDTQYF. The CDR3 DNA reads as TGTGCCACCAGTGGACTAGCTGGAGATACGCAGTATTTT.

A single count supports this clone. The chain has TRBV5-1 and TRBJ2-5; D perhaps matches TRBD1 (7 bases). The CDR3 runs to 14 residues. The germline CDR1 and CDR2 sequences are SGHRS and YFSETQ. V was clipped by 3 bases and J by 2 bases, with 11 bases between them. The CDR3 loop reads CASSSRGVQETQYF. The CDR3 DNA reads as TGCGCCAGCAGCTCCAGGGGGGTTCAAGAGACCCAGTACTTC. Filled out from reference TRBV5-1 and TRBJ2-5, the complete variable domain reads KAGVTQTPRYLIKTRGQQVTLSCSPISGHRSVSWYQQTPGQGLQFLFEYFSETQRNKGNFPGRFSGRQFSNSRSEMNVSTLELGDSALYLCASSSRGVQETQYFGPGTRLLVL.

The chain couples TRBV13 to TRBJ2-7; TRBD2 agrees at 13 bases. The junction had 9 bases not matched to a gene; V was cut back by 3 bases and J by 7 bases. Germline V gives CDR1 PRHDT, CDR2 FYEKMQ (reference sequence). CDR3 length equals 16 residues. CDR3 coding DNA: TGTGCCAGCAGCTTCCGACTAGCGGGAGGCCTGGGGGAGCAGTACTTC. Translation gives CASSFRLAGGLGEQYF.

The rearrangement links TRBV11-2 to TRBJ2-7; 9 bases are a match to TRBD1. From germline, CDR1 is SGHAT and CDR2 FQNNGV. The CDR3 is made up of 15 amino acids. The V and J ends lost 5 bases and 4 bases, in that order; junction bases with no gene match: 9. CDR3 nucleotide sequence: TGTGCCAGCAGCCCACAATCCGGGACAGGGTACGAGCAGTACTTC. Translated, it gives CASSPQSGTGYEQYF.

This sequence joins TRBV10-3 and TRBJ1-1, with TRBD1 identical over 8 bases. This CDR3 comprises 15 residues. After removal of 3 bases from V and 3 bases from J, the junction contained 6 bases not matched to a gene. Looked up from germline, CDR1 is ENHRY and CDR2 is SYGVKD. CDR3 sequence reads: CAISETGGMYTEAFF. The CDR3 nucleotides read TGTGCCATCAGTGAAACAGGGGGGATGTACACTGAAGCTTTCTTT.

The V call is TRBV28, the J call TRBJ1-1; TRBD1 agrees at 8 bases. The CDR3 is 15 amino acids. Germline lookup yields CDR1 MDHEN and CDR2 SYDVKM. V lost 7 bases, J lost 5 bases, and 12 bases stayed unmatched. CDR3: CASIPRTGWKTEAFF. The CDR3 DNA reads as TGTGCCAGCATCCCCCGGACAGGGTGGAAGACTGAAGCTTTCTTT.